One and the same sample provided the 23 T cell receptor beta chains below, sequenced in a study of CD8 T cells in Susac syndrome. A quantity of roughly 0.5 to 1 ug RNA underwent reverse transcription using random hexamers. TCRdb redid the calling of the immunoSEQ multiplex PCR reads with MiXCR, one entry per CDR3 protein. The data show 330,000 or so distinct CDR3 sequences, with 65% to 90% seen just once and roughly 0.21% held by the top ten. The sequencing input was CD8+ T cells from PBMCs. These receptors were taken from a human donor with multiple sclerosis.

This clonotype came up once. V is TRBV5-4 and J is TRBJ2-1; 7 bases are shared with TRBD2. The germline gives CDR1 SGHNT, CDR2 YYREEE (reference sequence). The CDR3 totals 14 residues. Germline trimming cut 4 bases from V and 3 bases from J; bases unmatched to any gene: 4. The CDR3 DNA reads as TGTGCCAGCAGCGGGCGGGAGAACTACAATGAGCAGTTCTTC. Translation: CASSGRENYNEQFF. The full variable domain, in which reference TRBV5-4 and TRBJ2-1 provide the parts outside the CDR3, is ETGVTQSPTHLIKTRGQQVTLRCSSQSGHNTVSWYQQALGQGPQFIFQYYREEENGRGNFPPRFSGLQFPNYSSELNVNALELDDSALYLCASSGRENYNEQFFGPGTRLTVL.

The CDR3: CASSRVSGELFF. CDR3 coding DNA: TGCGCCAGCAGTCGGGTTTCCGGGGAGCTGTTTTTT. J is TRBJ2-2 and V is TRBV23-1, with unresolved D. TRBV23-1 has ORF status, its function being uncertain. The CDR3 extends over 12 amino acids. Between the trimmed V and J ends, which lost 4 bases and 6 bases, there was a span of 6 bases.

The chain is built from TRBV6-5 and TRBJ1-2; no firm D call. Germline V lookup: CDR1 MNHEY, CDR2 SVGAGI. Trimming cost V 2 bases and J 2 bases, with 12 bases left between them. This CDR3 region has 15 residues. DNA for the CDR3: TGTGCCAGCAGTTACGGAGTTGGGCCAAACTATGGCTACACCTTC. It codes for CASSYGVGPNYGYTF.

The chain is built from TRBV7-2 and TRBJ2-2; 8 positions agree with TRBD1. CDR3 length: 17 residues. The ends lost 2 bases at V and 0 bases at J; junction bases unmatched: 5. The germline CDR1 and CDR2 sequences are SGHTA and FQGNSA. Here the CDR3 DNA reads TGTGCCAGCAGCTTATGCCGGGACAGGTCGAACACCGGGGAGCTGTTTTTT. Translated: CASSLCRDRSNTGELFF. The full variable domain, in which reference TRBV7-2 and TRBJ2-2 provide the parts outside the CDR3, is GAGVSQSPSNKVTEKGKDVELRCDPISGHTALYWYRQSLGQGLEFLIYFQGNSAPDKSGLPSDRFSAERTGGSVSTLTIQRTQQEDSAVYLCASSLCRDRSNTGELFFGEGSRLTVL.

The chain is built from TRBV28 and TRBJ1-5; D possibly corresponds to TRBD1 (5 bases). The CDR3 spans 14 residues. Trimming removed 5 bases from V and 4 bases from J, with 12 bases in between. Germline CDR1 MDHEN, CDR2 SYDVKM. The CDR3 protein is CASSPAGENQPQHF. The CDR3 DNA follows: TGTGCCAGCAGTCCGGCGGGGGAAAATCAGCCCCAGCATTTT. The entire variable domain, with the rest obtained from reference TRBV28 and TRBJ1-5, is as follows: DVKVTQSSRYLVKRTGEKVFLECVQDMDHENMFWYRQDPGLGLRLIYFSYDVKMKEKGDIPEGYSVSREKKERFSLILESASTNQTSMYLCASSPAGENQPQHFGDGTRLSIL.

V usage is TRBV24-1 and J usage is TRBJ2-2, with a weak D call TRBD2 (5 bases). The CDR3 loop spans 11 amino acids. Trimming removed 9 bases at V and 6 bases at J, with 7 bases between. Germline V CDR1 and CDR2: KGHDR, SFDVKD. CDR3 region: CATGSAGELFF. The CDR3, as DNA: TGTGCCACCGGGAGCGCCGGGGAGCTGTTTTTT.

V is TRBV6-5 and J is TRBJ2-5, with D perhaps matching TRBD2 (5 bases). This CDR3 region has 17 residues. V was shortened by 4 bases and J by 1 base, with 19 bases between the two germline ends. In germline, CDR1 is MNHEY, CDR2 SVGAGI. Here the CDR3 DNA reads TGTGCCAGCAGTTGGACTCCCGGACCGGACCCCCAAGAGACCCAGTACTTC. Translated, it gives CASSWTPGPDPQETQYF.

CDR3 sequence: CASTPGGPNYGYTF. For the CDR3, the DNA is TGTGCCAGCACCCCGGGTGGGCCTAACTATGGCTACACCTTC. This sequence joins TRBV5-6 and TRBJ1-2; no reliable D call. V dropped 6 bases and J dropped 0 bases, with 12 bases sitting between them. Germline values: CDR1 SGHDT, CDR2 YYEEEE. This CDR3 contains 14 residues.

The V call is TRBV19, the J call TRBJ2-7; 7 bases agree with TRBD2. The CDR3 runs to 15 residues. V shed 5 bases and J 4 bases; nucleotides not matched to a gene: 11. Per germline, CDR1 LNHDA and CDR2 SQIVND (reference sequence). CDR3 in amino acids: CASSAGLGVGYEQYF. CDR3 in DNA: TGTGCCAGTAGTGCAGGACTAGGCGTCGGATACGAGCAGTACTTC. The full variable domain, rest sourced from reference TRBV19 and TRBJ2-7, is DGGITQSPKYLFRKEGQNVTLSCEQNLNHDAMYWYRQDPGQGLRLIYYSQIVNDFQKGDIAEGYSVSREKKESFPLTVTSAQKNPTAFYLCASSAGLGVGYEQYFGPGTRLTVT.

This sequence joins TRBV30 and TRBJ2-1; 12 positions match TRBD1. V shed 5 bases, J shed 10 bases, and the junction held 12 bases outside the gene matches. The CDR3 is 15 amino acids. Germline V gene sequence: CDR1 GTSNPN, CDR2 SVGIG (reference sequence). The CDR3 bases are TGTGCCTGGCATACCGGGACAGGGGGCTTGGGGGAGCAGTTCTTC. Translating it yields CAWHTGTGGLGEQFF.

The V gene is TRBV14, the J gene TRBJ2-7; no clear D gene. There are 14 residues in the CDR3. The germline CDR1 and CDR2 sequences are SGHDN and FVKESK. Deletions cut 5 bases from V and 4 bases from J, with 15 bases between. The CDR3 loop is CASSAVGLRYEQYF. In DNA, the CDR3 is TGTGCCAGCAGCGCTGTCGGCTTGCGATACGAGCAGTACTTC.

The chain recombines TRBV19 with TRBJ2-7; 8 bases match TRBD2. Germline CDR1 and CDR2: LNHDA and SQIVND (reference sequence). Trimming cost V 6 bases and J 5 bases; bases outside gene matches: 12. CDR3 size: 15 residues. For the CDR3, the DNA is TGTGCCAGTAGCCGCCGGGGGGGAGCGGCAGACGAGCAGTACTTC. Amino acid sequence: CASSRRGGAADEQYF.

The CDR3 spells CASSPAGGRQFF. In DNA, the CDR3 is TGTGCCAGCAGCCCGGCCGGGGGCCGGCAGTTCTTC. The chain employs TRBV9 and TRBJ2-1; D possibly uses TRBD1 or TRBD2 (6 bases each). The length of the CDR3 is 12 residues. The V gene's germline CDR1 is SGDLS and CDR2 YYNGEE. Trimming took off 4 bases at V and 12 bases at J, with 14 bases between the two ends.

This sequence joins TRBV7-9 and TRBJ2-1; weak D call: TRBD2 (6 bases). The germline CDR1 and CDR2 sequences are SEHNR and FQNEAQ (reference sequence). V was pared by 2 bases and J by 2 bases, with 10 bases between. CDR3 length: 15 amino acids. The CDR3 reads CASSLHSGPYNEQFF. The CDR3 DNA is TGTGCCAGCAGCTTACATAGCGGACCCTACAATGAGCAGTTCTTC.

The chain couples TRBV11-2 to TRBJ2-7, with 13 positions matching TRBD2. The V gene's germline CDR1 is SGHAT and CDR2 FQNNGV. The CDR3 contains 18 residues. Trimming at V came to 4 bases and at J to 2 bases, leaving 11 bases not matched to a gene. CDR3 in amino acids: CASSSGLAGAFLTYEQYF. For the CDR3, the DNA is TGTGCCAGCAGCTCCGGACTAGCGGGAGCCTTTTTAACCTACGAGCAGTACTTC.

The gene calls are TRBV7-9 and TRBJ1-5, with a tentative D call TRBD1 (5 bases). The germline V and J ends were trimmed by 5 bases and 3 bases, with 17 bases remaining between them. CDR1 is SEHNR and CDR2 is FQNEAQ in the germline V gene (reference sequence). This CDR3 has 16 amino acids. As DNA, the CDR3 is TGTGCCAGCAGCGACGGGACGTCCAAAGACAATCAGCCCCAGCATTTT. It translates to CASSDGTSKDNQPQHF.

This chain uses TRBV7-9 with TRBJ2-1; tentative D call: TRBD2 (5 bases). CDR3 length: 13 residues. Trimming removed 4 bases at V and 8 bases at J, with 12 bases between. CDR1 is SEHNR and CDR2 is FQNEAQ in the germline V gene (reference sequence). The CDR3 nucleotides read TGTGCCAGCAGCTCGACTATCCAGCATGAGCAGTTCTTC. It encodes CASSSTIQHEQFF.

This clonotype has just one count. J is TRBJ2-7 and V is TRBV3-1, with a tentative D call TRBD2 (6 bases). V lost 1 base, J lost 5 bases, and 12 bases lay in between. The germline V gene has CDR1 LGHDT and CDR2 YNNKEL (reference sequence). The CDR3 contains 14 residues. The chain's CDR3 is CASSQVGGVHEQYF. In nucleotides, the CDR3 is TGTGCCAGCAGCCAAGTAGGCGGGGTTCACGAGCAGTACTTC.

V and J are TRBV4-3 and TRBJ1-6; maybe TRBD1 (6 bases). Germline values: CDR1 LGHNA, CDR2 YSLEER. Trimming left V 0 bases short and J 10 bases short, with 13 bases between. There are 15 residues in the CDR3. CDR3 protein: CASSQEEGVGSPLHF. The CDR3 DNA sequence: TGCGCCAGCAGCCAAGAAGAGGGGGTCGGGTCACCCCTCCACTTT.

J is TRBJ2-1 and V is TRBV25-1; 10 bases fit TRBD2. CDR1 is MGHDK, CDR2 SYGVNS, per germline. CDR3 size: 17 residues. V trimming: 1 base; J trimming: 0 bases; junction bases outside the gene matches: 3. For the CDR3, the DNA is TGTGCCAGCAGTGAATTGAAGCGGGGGGGCTCCTACAATGAGCAGTTCTTC. Its protein is CASSELKRGGSYNEQFF.

The chain joins TRBV4-3 to TRBJ2-7; D may be TRBD1 (6 bases). Trimming removed 1 base from V and 0 bases from J, with 10 bases in between. The CDR3 loop spans 15 amino acids. Germline assignment: CDR1 LGHNA and CDR2 YSLEER. The CDR3 DNA sequence: TGCGCCAGCAGCCAAGTGACAGGACCCTCCTACGAGCAGTACTTC. Protein product: CASSQVTGPSYEQYF.

The chain joins TRBV4-1 to TRBJ1-6, with 7 bases identical to TRBD1. Trimming cost V 0 bases and J 11 bases; bases outside gene matches: 7. CDR3 length: 15 residues. CDR1 and CDR2 (germline): MGHRA, YSYEKL. For the CDR3, the DNA is TGCGCCAGCAGCCAAGAAGCGGGACAGCAACCACCCCTCCACTTT. Amino acids: CASSQEAGQQPPLHF.

The chain joins TRBV11-2 to TRBJ2-1; D is undetermined. The CDR3 sequence is 16 residues long. V was cut by 4 bases and J by 0 bases, with 13 bases left in between. Per the germline V gene, CDR1 is SGHAT and CDR2 is FQNNGV. In DNA form, the CDR3 reads TGTGCCAGCAGCTCACCTTACCAGAGCTCCTACAATGAGCAGTTCTTC. It is translated as CASSSPYQSSYNEQFF.